One sample yielded the 10 T cell receptor beta chains listed below, sequenced in a study of blood T cell repertoires in COVID-19. TCRdb's table, derived via immunoSEQ multiplex PCR, lists solely in-frame clones and lacks some. The data hold some 140,000 clones, with about 89% observed a single time. Sequencing was performed on peripheral blood. The receptors stem from a man aged 50 to 59 with acute or convalescent COVID-19.

V gene TRBV29-1 combines with J gene TRBJ2-1; no clear D. The CDR3 consists of 13 residues. V was trimmed by 0 bases and J by 2 bases, leaving 5 bases between them. Germline CDR1 reads SQVTM; CDR2 reads ANQGSEA. The CDR3 region is CSVEEAPYNEQFF. In DNA form, the CDR3 reads TGCAGCGTTGAAGAAGCCCCCTACAATGAGCAGTTCTTC.

DNA of the CDR3: TGCGCCAGCAGCCCCCACCTGCGGATTAACTATGGCTACACCTTC. Its translation: CASSPHLRINYGYTF. The chain has TRBV10-1 and TRBJ1-2; the D is unclear. CDR3 length: 15 residues. Germline V gives CDR1 WNHNN, CDR2 SYGVQD (reference sequence). The ends were cut back, 6 bases at V and 1 base at J, with 15 bases in the middle.

The V call is TRBV4-3, the J call TRBJ2-1; D is ambiguous. The CDR3 contains 14 residues. V was trimmed by 0 bases and J by 5 bases, leaving 8 bases between them. The V gene's germline CDR1 is LGHNA and CDR2 YSLEER. The CDR3 here is CASSQDWANNEQFF. CDR3 sequence (DNA): TGCGCCAGCAGCCAAGATTGGGCGAACAATGAGCAGTTCTTC.

This chain joins TRBV9 and TRBJ2-1; 7 positions agree with TRBD2. This CDR3 spans 14 amino acids. Germline CDR1 and CDR2: SGDLS and YYNGEE. V lost 7 bases and J lost 7; bases outside the gene matches: 11. The CDR3 coding sequence is TGTGCCAGCGATAAGGGAGGGAGTGGGAATGAGCAGTTCTTC. It is translated as CASDKGGSGNEQFF.

The gene calls are TRBV6-1 and TRBJ2-1, with D perhaps TRBD2 (6 bases). The CDR3 loop spans 16 amino acids. Germline assignment: CDR1 MNHNS and CDR2 SASEGT. Trimming left V 2 bases short and J 3 bases short, with 14 bases between. The CDR3 nucleotides are TGTGCCAGCAGTGAACAGCGGGCAACTTTCTACAATGAGCAGTTCTTC. This translates into CASSEQRATFYNEQFF.

The chain uses TRBV6-6 and TRBJ1-2, with 8 bases matching TRBD1. Germline lookup yields CDR1 MNHNY and CDR2 SVGAGI (reference sequence). This CDR3 region has 16 residues. Trimming cost V 5 bases and J 6 bases; bases outside gene matches: 14. This CDR3 reads CASSPEDREVENGYTF. CDR3 in DNA: TGTGCCAGCAGTCCCGAGGACAGGGAAGTAGAGAATGGCTACACCTTC.

V gene TRBV28 combines with J gene TRBJ1-1; a possible D gene is TRBD1 (5 bases). The germline gives CDR1 MDHEN, CDR2 SYDVKM. V was trimmed by 10 bases and J by 0 bases, leaving 9 bases between them. The CDR3 extends over 12 amino acids. The CDR3 protein is CATRQMNTEAFF. CDR3 sequence (DNA): TGTGCCACAAGACAGATGAACACTGAAGCTTTCTTT.

The chain uses TRBV7-9 and TRBJ2-3; 8 bases line up with TRBD1. The trim removed 2 bases at V and 5 bases at J, leaving 18 bases unmatched. The CDR3 runs 19 residues. Looked up from germline, CDR1 is SEHNR and CDR2 is FQNEAQ (reference sequence). The CDR3 spells CASSLKVLGGQGRKDTQYF. For the CDR3, the DNA is TGTGCCAGCAGCTTAAAGGTGTTGGGAGGACAGGGCCGCAAAGATACGCAGTATTTT.

The chain combines TRBV27 with TRBJ1-3, with 7 nucleotides matching TRBD1. CDR1 is MNHEY and CDR2 is SMNVEV in the germline V gene (reference sequence). The CDR3 is made up of 15 amino acids. V lost 3 bases and J lost 3; bases outside the gene matches: 5. The CDR3 region is CASSLGGQIGNTIYF. CDR3 in DNA: TGTGCCAGCAGTTTGGGGGGACAGATTGGAAACACCATATATTTT.

J is TRBJ2-7 and V is TRBV5-6, with D possibly being TRBD1 (5 bases). The CDR3 has 14 amino acids. V shed 2 bases and J shed 7 bases, with 16 bases lying between them. The germline V gene has CDR1 SGHDT and CDR2 YYEEEE. In DNA, the CDR3 is TGTGCCAGCAGCTTAAACCCAGGGTCGAAAGAGCAGTACGTC. It yields the protein CASSLNPGSKEQYV.